This T cell receptor (beta chain) emerged from a study of shared clonotypes between healthy human individuals. Deletions cut 4 bases from V and 1 base from J, with 13 bases between. Per the germline V gene, CDR1 is MNHEY and CDR2 is SMNVEV (reference sequence). This CDR3 comprises 15 residues. On this clone: Its antigen remains unknown.

TCRdb's table, derived via immunoSEQ multiplex PCR, lists solely in-frame clones and lacks some. The sample consists of some 550,000 clones, more than 95% of them appearing once. Study-wide findings and caveats: In contrast to clonotypes shared by all four donors, non-shared clonotypes had lower generation probabilities. Roughly 5% of naive CD4 clonotypes were common to a few donors.

The chain joins TRBV27 to TRBJ1-1, with D possibly TRBD1 on 6 matching bases. The TCR comes from a woman aged 25 to 45 in good health. Source material: naive CD4+ T cells sorted from blood. As to subset: CD45RA+ positively selected. This chain's CDR3 is CASSSLGGQNTEAFF. For the CDR3, the DNA is TGTGCCAGCAGTTCATTGGGGGGGCAGAACACTGAAGCTTTCTTT.